A single sample gave rise to the 5 T cell receptor beta chains below, sequenced in a study of cytomegalovirus exposure and HLA in healthy donors. PCR used 60 Vbeta primers and 13 Jbeta primers. The table came from immunoSEQ multiplex PCR; TCRdb's copy has only in-frame clones and leaves some out. The sample holds about 92,000 clones, approximately 81% seen once. Material for sequencing was PBMCs. Receptors originate from a girl aged 2 to 10 in good health and CMV-seropositive.

The chain combines TRBV7-9 with TRBJ2-7; TRBD1 agrees at 8 bases. The CDR3 is made up of 17 amino acids. The V gene end was trimmed by 2 bases and the J gene end by 3 bases; junction bases not matched to a gene: 12. The germline V gene encodes CDR1 SEHNR and CDR2 FQNEAQ (reference sequence). The CDR3 is CASSLFRGRQGSYEQYF. In DNA form, the CDR3 reads TGTGCCAGCAGCTTATTTCGAGGGAGACAGGGGAGCTACGAGCAGTACTTC. The variable domain in full, with the rest retrieved from reference TRBV7-9 and TRBJ2-7, is DTGVSQNPRHKITKRGQNVTFRCDPISEHNRLYWYRQTLGQGPEFLTYFQNEAQLEKSRLLSDRFSAERPKGSFSTLEIQRTEQGDSAMYLCASSLFRGRQGSYEQYFGPGTRLTVT.

The CDR3 region has the DNA TGCAGTGCTAGGGCCGACACTGAAGCTTTCTTT. Translation gives CSARADTEAFF. The chain uses TRBV20-1 and TRBJ1-1; D gene uncertain. The germline V and J ends were trimmed by 3 bases and 3 bases, with 5 bases remaining between them. Germline lookup yields CDR1 DFQATT and CDR2 SNEGSKA (reference sequence). This CDR3 is 11 amino acids long.

This chain links TRBV6-6 with TRBJ1-1; D perhaps matches TRBD1 (6 bases). Trimming removed 7 bases from V and 1 base from J, with 19 bases in between. The V gene's germline CDR1 is MNHNY and CDR2 SVGAGI (reference sequence). The CDR3 is made up of 16 amino acids. CDR3 residues: CASTGGAAWGNTEAFF. The CDR3 DNA sequence: TGTGCCAGCACGGGGGGGGCCGCGTGGGGGAACACTGAAGCTTTCTTT.

This clone was observed once. The V call is TRBV28, the J call TRBJ1-1; a weak D match, TRBD1 (6 bases). In germline, CDR1 is MDHEN, CDR2 SYDVKM. The length of the CDR3 is 15 residues. Trimming took 5 bases from V and 6 from J, leaving 19 bases between them. CDR3 DNA sequence: TGTGCCAGCAGTCCTATCACAACAGGGAGGGCTGAAGCTTTCTTT. Translated, it gives CASSPITTGRAEAFF.

This chain joins TRBV5-1 and TRBJ2-1; 7 bases agree with TRBD1. Unmatched junction bases numbered 4, after V lost 1 base and J lost 3 bases. Germline V CDR1 and CDR2: SGHRS, YFSETQ. The CDR3 extends over 15 amino acids. As DNA, the CDR3 is TGCGCCAGCAGCTTGTCGGGACAGAGCTACAATGAGCAGTTCTTC. It translates to CASSLSGQSYNEQFF.